A single sample is the source of the 25 T cell receptor beta chains below, sequenced in a study of T cell responses to AZD1222 COVID-19 vaccine (dated by TCRdb to 2020 to 2022). This specimen's time point label, interpreted: about 28 days (+/-7) after the second vaccine dose. Library construction relied on the immunoSEQ multiplex PCR assay. TCRdb carries this immuneACCESS record with in-frame sequences only. Its versions omit some clonotypes, under half of them owing to an unresolved V gene in the studies checked, with the rest unexplained. This sample lists approximately 77,000 clones; 92% were detected once. Roughly 4.7% of the sample is held by the ten biggest clonotypes. Sequencing used peripheral blood, obtained 28 days after the second AZD1222 dose. The receptors come from an adult who received the AZD1222 COVID-19 vaccine.

The chain couples TRBV30 to TRBJ2-2; 9 positions match TRBD2. V shed 8 bases, J shed 1 base, and the junction held 11 bases outside the gene matches. The germline gives CDR1 GTSNPN, CDR2 SVGIG (reference sequence). This CDR3 spans 16 amino acids. The CDR3 here is CARGRGGRENTGELFF. CDR3 DNA: TGTGCCCGCGGGAGGGGGGGCCGAGAGAACACCGGGGAGCTGTTTTTT.

Regarding this clone: At one of its ends the junction is not consistent with the germline gene, which may arise from a read error. The chain has TRBV20-1 and TRBJ2-7; perhaps TRBD2 as D (5 bases). The CDR3 totals 11 residues. Germline lookup yields CDR1 DFQATT and CDR2 SNEGSKA (reference sequence). The CDR3 is CSAREDMRTAF. DNA for the CDR3: TGCAGTGCTAGAGAAGACATGCGGACTGCCTTC.

The genes are TRBV28 and TRBJ1-2; unclear D gene. This CDR3 is 13 amino acids long. CDR1 and CDR2 (germline): MDHEN, SYDVKM. Trimming cost V 7 bases and J 8 bases, with 17 bases left between them. CDR3 amino acids: CASTIGHRVGYTF. As DNA, the CDR3 is TGTGCCAGCACTATCGGCCACCGTGTGGGCTACACCTTC.

V and J are TRBV15 and TRBJ2-5; 10 bases are a match to TRBD2. Germline V CDR1 and CDR2: LNHNV, YYDKDF (reference sequence). This CDR3 contains 18 residues. Germline trimming cut 5 bases from V and 4 bases from J; bases unmatched to any gene: 16. This CDR3 is CATSPPGPSGSTGETQYF. The CDR3 coding sequence is TGTGCCACCAGCCCCCCGGGGCCTAGCGGGAGCACGGGAGAGACCCAGTACTTC.

J is TRBJ2-3 and V is TRBV20-1; 7 nucleotides match TRBD2. The germline V gene encodes CDR1 DFQATT and CDR2 SNEGSKA (reference sequence). The CDR3 consists of 16 residues. The ends lost 3 bases at V and 4 bases at J; junction bases unmatched: 13. Written as DNA, the CDR3 is TGCAGTGCTAGTGGAAGCGGGATATTCGGTGCAGATACGCAGTATTTT. Translating gives CSASGSGIFGADTQYF.

The J gene is TRBJ2-1, the V gene TRBV27; D gene unclear. Germline V gene sequence: CDR1 MNHEY, CDR2 SMNVEV (reference sequence). The CDR3 totals 16 residues. V lost 7 bases to trimming and J lost 0 bases, with 16 bases between them. The CDR3 protein is CASTSIGRSSYNEQFF. DNA for the CDR3: TGTGCCAGCACCTCAATTGGCCGGAGCTCCTACAATGAGCAGTTCTTC.

The chain joins TRBV18 to TRBJ1-6, with 7 bases aligning to TRBD1. The CDR3 is made up of 15 amino acids. Germline CDR1 and CDR2: KGHSH and LQKENI. The V gene end was trimmed by 6 bases and the J gene end by 0 bases; junction bases not matched to a gene: 2. The CDR3 DNA follows: TGTGCCAGCTCGAGGGACAGCTCCTATAATTCACCCCTCCACTTT. Translating it yields CASSRDSSYNSPLHF.

There are a few counts of this clone. This chain uses TRBV6-6 with TRBJ2-1; 11 bases are shared with TRBD1. Germline CDR1 reads MNHNY; CDR2 reads SVGAGI (reference sequence). This CDR3 is 15 amino acids long. V dropped 2 bases and J dropped 6; count of bases not matched to a gene: 3. The CDR3, as DNA: TGTGCCAGCAGTTACCCCGGGACAGGGGGCAATGAGCAGTTCTTC. Its protein is CASSYPGTGGNEQFF.

This chain joins TRBV4-1 and TRBJ2-2; 11 bases agree with TRBD2. The junction had 8 bases not matched to a gene; V was cut back by 5 bases and J by 0 bases. CDR1 is MGHRA and CDR2 is YSYEKL in the germline V gene. This CDR3 is 18 amino acids long. The CDR3 is CASSYGLAGNANTGELFF. The CDR3 DNA reads as TGCGCCAGCAGCTATGGACTAGCGGGCAATGCGAACACCGGGGAGCTGTTTTTT.

V is TRBV28 and J is TRBJ2-1, with 13 bases identical to TRBD2. Germline V gene lookup returns CDR1 MDHEN and CDR2 SYDVKM. V shed 6 bases, J shed 6 bases, and the junction held 17 bases outside the gene matches. The length of the CDR3 is 19 residues. CDR3 region: CASSQPGAGTSGDSNEQFF. In nucleotides, the CDR3 is TGTGCCAGCAGCCAGCCCGGCGCCGGGACTAGCGGGGATTCCAATGAGCAGTTCTTC.

This chain uses TRBV4-1 with TRBJ2-1, with 7 bases that match TRBD1. In germline, CDR1 is MGHRA, CDR2 YSYEKL. The CDR3 runs to 12 residues. J was trimmed by 8 bases and V by 4 bases; bases with no gene match: 2. The CDR3 sequence: CASSRTGDEQFF. As DNA, the CDR3 is TGCGCCAGCAGCCGAACAGGGGATGAGCAGTTCTTC.

The CDR3 bases are TGTGCCAGCAGTTACCAAGGCGGTCTAGGGTCACCCCTCCACTTT. Its translation: CASSYQGGLGSPLHF. V and J are TRBV6-5 and TRBJ1-6; D is unclear. The CDR3 covers 15 residues. CDR1 and CDR2 from the germline V gene are MNHEY and SVGAGI. Trimming stripped 2 bases from V and 10 bases from J, with 15 bases between.

The V call is TRBV7-8, the J call TRBJ1-1; 9 bases are a match to TRBD1. The CDR3 contains 16 residues. CDR1 SGHVS and CDR2 FQNEAQ come from the germline V gene. V lost 4 bases, J lost 0 bases, and 6 bases stayed unmatched. The DNA of the CDR3 is TGTGCCAGCAGCTCCAAAACAGGGGGCCTGAACACTGAAGCTTTCTTT. This codes for CASSSKTGGLNTEAFF.

The chain uses TRBV19 and TRBJ1-6; possible D gene TRBD1, 6 bases. The V and J ends lost 4 bases and 7 bases respectively, with 14 bases between them. Germline CDR1 LNHDA, CDR2 SQIVND (reference sequence). The CDR3 totals 15 residues. CDR3 protein: CASSTPGHQNSPLHF. The CDR3 region has the DNA TGTGCCAGTAGTACACCGGGACACCAAAATTCACCCCTCCACTTT.

This clone was counted between two and nine times. V and J are TRBV7-8 and TRBJ1-5, with D perhaps matching TRBD1 (5 bases). V was trimmed by 0 bases and J by 1 base, leaving 13 bases between them. Germline V gene sequence: CDR1 SGHVS, CDR2 FQNEAQ. The CDR3 extends over 17 amino acids. CDR3 sequence (DNA): TGTGCCAGCAGCTTAGCGCGTTCGGGGGGGAGCAATCAGCCCCAGCATTTT. This sequence encodes CASSLARSGGSNQPQHF.

This sequence joins TRBV5-4 and TRBJ2-2; D is possibly TRBD2 (6 bases). Germline V gene data show CDR1 as SGHNT and CDR2 as YYREEE (reference sequence). Trimming took off 7 bases at V and 0 bases at J, with 13 bases between the two ends. The CDR3 length is 15 residues. The CDR3 nucleotides are TGTGCCAGCCCTATTCCGGGGGCGAACACCGGGGAGCTGTTTTTT. Amino acids: CASPIPGANTGELFF.

This chain uses TRBV5-1 with TRBJ2-7; D gene unclear. Trimming removed 2 bases at V and 2 bases at J, with 11 bases between. The CDR3 has 14 residues. The germline V gene has CDR1 SGHRS and CDR2 YFSETQ. CDR3 sequence (DNA): TGCGCCAGCAGCTTACTCACCCTCCCCTACGAGCAGTACTTC. Residues: CASSLLTLPYEQYF.

The V gene is TRBV5-1, the J gene TRBJ1-1; D not resolved. The CDR3 consists of 15 residues. CDR1 and CDR2 from the germline V gene are SGHRS and YFSETQ. V lost 0 bases to trimming and J lost 3 bases, with 12 bases between them. The CDR3 DNA follows: TGCGCCAGCAGCTTGGTGTCTGCGGGATACACTGAAGCTTTCTTT. Translation: CASSLVSAGYTEAFF.

This chain links TRBV28 with TRBJ1-2, with TRBD1 as a possible D gene (6 bases). Germline V lookup: CDR1 MDHEN, CDR2 SYDVKM. The CDR3 is 15 residues long. The germline V and J ends were trimmed by 5 bases and 2 bases, with 15 bases remaining between them. CDR3 residues: CASSRWRGQNYGYTF. The DNA of the CDR3 is TGTGCCAGCAGTCGGTGGAGGGGACAAAACTATGGCTACACCTTC.

This sequence joins TRBV27 and TRBJ1-2, with TRBD1 identical over 10 bases. The germline V gene encodes CDR1 MNHEY and CDR2 SMNVEV (reference sequence). V was clipped by 5 bases and J by 8 bases; unmatched bases: 11. This CDR3 is 15 amino acids long. CDR3 nucleotides: TGTGCCAGCAGTAAAGGGGACAGGGGTGATGGGGGCTACACCTTC. It yields the protein CASSKGDRGDGGYTF.

This chain joins TRBV6-5 and TRBJ2-1; TRBD2 aligns across 9 bases. The ends lost 2 bases at V and 7 bases at J; junction bases unmatched: 6. This CDR3 is built from 15 residues. Germline values: CDR1 MNHEY, CDR2 SVGAGI. The CDR3 spells CASSYGGLASNEQFF. CDR3 coding DNA: TGTGCCAGCAGTTACGGGGGACTAGCAAGTAATGAGCAGTTCTTC.

The table lists this clone with a count of one. The chain employs TRBV28 and TRBJ1-1, with unresolved D. The V gene lost 5 bases and the J gene lost 4 bases, with 11 bases spanning the gap. The germline CDR1 and CDR2 sequences are MDHEN and SYDVKM. The CDR3 is 13 amino acids. The CDR3 sequence: CASSTSVLTEAFF. The CDR3, as DNA: TGTGCCAGCAGTACCTCAGTGCTCACTGAAGCTTTCTTT.

The V and J genes are TRBV6-1 and TRBJ1-1; 9 nucleotides match TRBD1. The CDR3 has 18 amino acids. The V and J ends lost 2 bases and 1 base, in that order; junction bases with no gene match: 11. Germline V gene data show CDR1 as MNHNS and CDR2 as SASEGT. The CDR3 region has the DNA TGTGCCAGCAGTGAAATGTCCGCTGGGACAGGGAAGAACACTGAAGCTTTCTTT. This translates into CASSEMSAGTGKNTEAFF.

The rearrangement uses TRBV28 and TRBJ1-5; D not certain. The CDR3 totals 16 residues. Trimming removed 4 bases at V and 7 bases at J, with 20 bases between. Germline V CDR1 and CDR2: MDHEN, SYDVKM. This CDR3 is CASSSPLAAVGQPQHF. CDR3 coding DNA: TGTGCCAGCAGTTCCCCCCTGGCGGCGGTGGGGCAGCCCCAGCATTTT.

The V and J genes are TRBV19 and TRBJ1-3; D not resolved. In germline, CDR1 is LNHDA, CDR2 SQIVND (reference sequence). V shed 6 bases and J shed 0 bases, with 18 bases lying between them. This CDR3 has 17 amino acids. The CDR3 sequence is CASRTYFNPRSGNTIYF. The CDR3 region has the DNA TGTGCCAGTAGGACATACTTTAACCCACGCTCTGGAAACACCATATATTTT.